A single T cell receptor (beta chain) is shown here with its context. These data come from a study of molecular identifiers for immune sequencing clone quantification. TCRdb called the PCR reads again in MiXCR, with one record for every CDR3 protein. This table holds about 500,000 distinct CDR3 sequences, approximately 25% found once. In germline, CDR1 is DFQATT, CDR2 SNEGSKA (reference sequence). This CDR3 has 16 residues. The V segment lost 1 base and the J segment 5 bases; nucleotides outside the gene matches: 12. This chain uses TRBV20-1 with TRBJ2-7; 9 bases line up with TRBD1. This clonotype was obtained from a human donor in good health. Some libraries in this study had Jurkat cell RNA spiked in. The material sequenced was naive CD8+ T cells from blood, with Jurkat cell RNA spiked in. Subset indicated: FACS-sorted CD8+CD4-CCR7+CD45RA+ naive T cells. CDR3 region: CSARASSGTGSDEQYF. CDR3 DNA sequence: TGCAGTGCTAGAGCATCTTCCGGGACAGGGTCTGACGAGCAGTACTTC.